The rows below give T cell receptor beta chains drawn from one sample of a study of control samples from healthy donors and cancer patients. The data were produced by immunoSEQ multiplex PCR, yet TCRdb's version contains in-frame clones alone and is incomplete. The table has 90,000 to 140,000 clones, 83% seen once. The sample was blood. The receptors derive from a woman between 50 and 59 years old in good health. Each CDR3 is given with its conserved first and last residue.

TRBV6-5,14,CASSNRVGNQPQHF
TRBV11-2,13,CASSLERGTEAFF
TRBV5-6,14,CASSLVGSTETQYF
TRBV6-4,13,CASSDAPGLQPFF
TRBV28,15,CANSPGGQLNTEAFF
TRBV7-3,14,CASSARTSSGELFF
TRBV9,14,CASSVRQDQETQYF
TRBV4-2,16,CASSQDRDLSFAPLHF
TRBV10-1,14,CASSSKESDYGYTF
TRBV5-4,16,CASSLGRLAGVETQYF
TRBV3-1/TRBV3-2,20,CASSQNRDRDPFTAGNEQFF
TRBV9,16,CASSIAPTGGAQTQYF
TRBV15,12,CATSSSGYGYTF
TRBV28,14,CASFTGGTGNTIYF
TRBV27,15,CASSPRWDSQETQYF
TRBV5-4,16,CASSQQRGANTGELFF
TRBV7-9,15,CAKGAVGQGTNEQFF
TRBV7-2,16,CASSLDLGAVTDTQYF
TRBV11-3,16,CASSPSTSLARETQYF
TRBV7-7,13,CASSTDRGTEAFF
TRBV9,13,CASSVAGNSPLHF
TRBV4-1,16,CASSQGSGVSYNEQFF
TRBV4-3,15,CASSQGTNGVYGYTF
TRBV14,13,CASSQDLGGTAFF
TRBV5-5,18,CASSRPAFDRVVSYGYTF
TRBV5-1,17,CASSLGGGTGVDYEQYF
TRBV7-8,16,CASSLGPGRANEKLFF
TRBV28,15,CASSLIGMGNQPQHF
TRBV28,15,CASSPQGYRNEKLFF